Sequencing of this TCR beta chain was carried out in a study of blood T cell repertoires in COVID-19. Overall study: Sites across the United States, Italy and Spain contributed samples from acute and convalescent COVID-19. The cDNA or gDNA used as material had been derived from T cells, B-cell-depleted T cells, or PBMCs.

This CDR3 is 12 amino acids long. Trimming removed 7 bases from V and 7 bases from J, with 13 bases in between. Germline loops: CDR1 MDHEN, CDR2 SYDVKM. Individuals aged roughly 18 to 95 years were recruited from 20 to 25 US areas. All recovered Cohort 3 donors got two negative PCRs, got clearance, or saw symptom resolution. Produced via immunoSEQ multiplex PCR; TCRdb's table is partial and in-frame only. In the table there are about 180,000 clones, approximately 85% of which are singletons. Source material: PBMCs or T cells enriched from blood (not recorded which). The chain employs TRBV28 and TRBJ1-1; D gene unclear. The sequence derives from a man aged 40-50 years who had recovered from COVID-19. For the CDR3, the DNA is TGTGCCAGCACCACATTGAACTATGAAGCTTTCTTT. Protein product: CASTTLNYEAFF.